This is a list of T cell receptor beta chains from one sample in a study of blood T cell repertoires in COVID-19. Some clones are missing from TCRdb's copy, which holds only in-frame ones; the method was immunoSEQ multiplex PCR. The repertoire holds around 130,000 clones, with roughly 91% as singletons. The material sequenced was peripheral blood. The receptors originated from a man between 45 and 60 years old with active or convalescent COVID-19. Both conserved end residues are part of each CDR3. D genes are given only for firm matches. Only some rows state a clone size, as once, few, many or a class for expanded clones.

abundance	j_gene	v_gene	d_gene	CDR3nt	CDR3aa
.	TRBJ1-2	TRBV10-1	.	TGCGCCAGTTTACTGGAGATTGAAGTGGCCGGCTACACCTTC	CASLLEIEVAGYTF
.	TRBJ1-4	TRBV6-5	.	TGTGCCAGCAGTTACTCCTGGGCTGCAACTAATGAAAAACTGTTTTTT	CASSYSWAATNEKLFF
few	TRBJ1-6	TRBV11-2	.	TGTGCCAGCAGCTCGGACAGTTCACCCCTCCACTTT	CASSSDSSPLHF
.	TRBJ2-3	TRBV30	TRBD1	TGTGCCTGGAGTGCCCGGACAGGGTTGACAGATACGCAGTATTTT	CAWSARTGLTDTQYF
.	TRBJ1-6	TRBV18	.	TGTGCCAGCTCACCAGTAAAAATGAGCTCCTATAATTCACCCCTCCACTTT	CASSPVKMSSYNSPLHF
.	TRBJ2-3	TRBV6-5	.	TGTGCCAGCAGTTACCGGGGGGCCCGCACAGATACGCAGTATTTT	CASSYRGARTDTQYF
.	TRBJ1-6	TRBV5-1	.	TGCGCCAGCAGCCATTCGGGAGGTGGCCGTAATAATTCACCCCTCCACTTT	CASSHSGGGRNNSPLHF
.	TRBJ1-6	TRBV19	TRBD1	TGTGCCAGTACGAGGACAGGGGAACGATCACCCCTCCACTTT	CASTRTGERSPLHF
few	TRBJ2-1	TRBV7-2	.	TGTGCCAGCAGCCTGCTAGGAGGAACCTACAATGAGCAGTTCTTC	CASSLLGGTYNEQFF
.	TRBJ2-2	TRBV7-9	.	TGTGCCAGCAGCCCCGGGACTAACACCGGGGAGCTGTTTTTT	CASSPGTNTGELFF
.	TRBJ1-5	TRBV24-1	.	TGTGCCACCAGTGAAGCCGGGAGCAATCAGCCCCAGCATTTT	CATSEAGSNQPQHF
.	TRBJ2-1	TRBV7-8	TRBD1	TGTGCCAGCAGCTCCCGGGACAGGGAACCCTACAATGAGCAGTTCTTC	CASSSRDREPYNEQFF
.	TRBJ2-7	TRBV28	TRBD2	TGTGCCAGCAGTGAAGACGGGAGGCCCTCCTACGAGCAGTACTTC	CASSEDGRPSYEQYF
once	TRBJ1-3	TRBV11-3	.	TGTGCCAGCAGCTTAGATGGACAGAGCGGAAACACCATATATTTT	CASSLDGQSGNTIYF
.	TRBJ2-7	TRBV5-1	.	TGCGCCAGCAGCTTGCGGTCTAGCTACGAGCAGTACTTC	CASSLRSSYEQYF
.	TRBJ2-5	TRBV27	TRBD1	TGTGCCAGCAGTTTTCGGGACAGGGAGCCCCAGTACTTC	CASSFRDREPQYF
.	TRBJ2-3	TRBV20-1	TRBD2	TGCAGTGCGGGACTAGCAACGCAGTATTTT	CSAGLATQYF
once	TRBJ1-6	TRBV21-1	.	TGTGCCAGCAACCGAGGGTCAATCGCACTTTATAATTCACCCCTCCACTTT	CASNRGSIALYNSPLHF
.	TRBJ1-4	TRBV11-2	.	TGTGCCAGCAGCTTAGTTCGGCAGGGATCGGAAAAACTGTTTTTT	CASSLVRQGSEKLFF
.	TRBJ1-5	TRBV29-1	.	TGCAGCGTTGCGGAGGGTTTTTTAGGCAATCAGCCCCAGCATTTT	CSVAEGFLGNQPQHF
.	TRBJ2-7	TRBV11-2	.	TGTGCCAGCAGCCGACAGGAAACCTACGAGCAGTACTTC	CASSRQETYEQYF
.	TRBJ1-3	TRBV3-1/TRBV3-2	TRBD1	TGTGCCAGCAGCCAAGGACAGGGAACTGGAAACACCATATATTTT	CASSQGQGTGNTIYF
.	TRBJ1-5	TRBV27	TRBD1	TGTGCCAGCAGTTTAACAGGGGCCAATCAGCCCCAGCATTTT	CASSLTGANQPQHF
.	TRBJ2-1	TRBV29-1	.	TGCAGCGTAGATCAGGGGCTACCGGATGAGCAGTTCTTC	CSVDQGLPDEQFF
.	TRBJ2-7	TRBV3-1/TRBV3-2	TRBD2	TGTGCCAGCAGCCGCAACCCGGGACTAGCGGGCCCCTACGAGCAGTACTTC	CASSRNPGLAGPYEQYF
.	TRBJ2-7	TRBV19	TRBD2	TGTGCCAGTAGTATGCGGACTAGCGGGGGAAACGAGCAGTACTTC	CASSMRTSGGNEQYF
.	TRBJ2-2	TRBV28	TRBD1	TGTGCCAGCAGTTTAACAGGGGCGCGTTCGGGCACCGGGGAGCTGTTTTTT	CASSLTGARSGTGELFF
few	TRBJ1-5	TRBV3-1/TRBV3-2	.	TGTGCCAGCAGCCCCTTCGGGCAGCCCCAGCATTTT	CASSPFGQPQHF
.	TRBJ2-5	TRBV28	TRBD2	TGTGCCAGCGCACTTTGGGCTAGCGGGAGGGAGACCCAGTACTTC	CASALWASGRETQYF
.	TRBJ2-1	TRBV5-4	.	TGTGCCAGCAGCTTCCCCGCGTCCTACAATGAGCAGTTCTTC	CASSFPASYNEQFF
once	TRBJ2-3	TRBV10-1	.	TGCGCCAGCAGTGCGTCGGGCAGGGACACAGATACGCAGTATTTT	CASSASGRDTDTQYF
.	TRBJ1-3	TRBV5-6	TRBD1	TGTGCCAGCAGCTGGACAGGGTCTTTCAACACCATATATTTT	CASSWTGSFNTIYF
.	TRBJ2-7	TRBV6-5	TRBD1	TGTGCCAGCAGCCGGACCGGGACAGGGCGTCAGGAGTACTTC	CASSRTGTGRQEYF
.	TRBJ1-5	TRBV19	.	TGTGCCAGTAGTATAGATCAAGGGGTAATAAGCAATCAGCCCCAGCATTTT	CASSIDQGVISNQPQHF
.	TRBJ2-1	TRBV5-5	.	TGTGCCAGCAGCTTGGCAGGGCGGTGGCCTGGTGAGCAGTTCTTC	CASSLAGRWPGEQFF
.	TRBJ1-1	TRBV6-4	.	TGTGCCAGCAGTGCCGGGGGCACTGAAGCTTTCTTT	CASSAGGTEAFF
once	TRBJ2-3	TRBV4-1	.	TGCGCCAGCAGCCAAGATGCGGGGTCATTGAGGGGCACAGATACGCAGTATTTT	CASSQDAGSLRGTDTQYF
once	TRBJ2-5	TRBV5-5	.	TGTGCCAGCAGCTGGGGAGGTGCAGCCCAAGAGACCCAGTACTTC	CASSWGGAAQETQYF
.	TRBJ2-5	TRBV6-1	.	TGTGCCAGCAGTGAAACGATGGCTGGGGGGACGGAGACCCAGTACTTC	CASSETMAGGTETQYF
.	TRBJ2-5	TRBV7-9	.	TGTGCCAGCAGCCAACTAGAACTTCGGACAGCTTGGGAGACCCAGTACTTC	CASSQLELRTAWETQYF